This T cell receptor (beta chain) was observed in a study of blood T cell repertoires in COVID-19 (dated by TCRdb to the early 2020s). Study-level background: Collaborator samples came from the United States, Italy and Spain and covered acute and convalescent phases of COVID-19. The material from the prospective study consisted of cDNA or gDNA derived from T cells, B-cell-depleted T cells, or PBMCs. The dataset comprised deeply sampled blood TCRbeta repertoires from subjects exposed to, actively infected with, or recovered from COVID-19. The repertoires were released in a freely available public database intended as a resource for research on the immune response to SARS-CoV-2. The samples were drawn from two sources: the first 160 participants of the ongoing ImmuneRACE study, and approximately 1,300 subjects contributed by 6 global collaborators. A de-identified subject ID, COVID-19 status, age in years and sex were almost always included in the sample metadata. HLA class I and class II types, where available, came from metadata supplied by the sample provider rather than from assay-based typing. What the work shows at the level of the full study, not this receptor alone: The quantity of clinical and demographic metadata differed by source and by participant and was supplied without curation.

For this clone: The antigen this receptor binds is unknown. No much larger clone exists at a distance of one base, and base qualities are not known.

The CDR3 covers 17 residues, taking in both the cysteine and the phenylalanine. The read is trimmed to its CDR3 DNA, 51 bases read in frame from base 1. The junction carries 23 bases between V and J, which are trimmed by 6 bases and 5 bases respectively. Each collaborating institution followed its own protocols to collect whole blood in K2EDTA tubes. For TCRbeta analysis, collaborators shipped samples as frozen whole blood, isolated PBMCs, or DNA extracted from either of those sample types. TCRbeta CDR3 regions were amplified from genomic DNA using the immunoSEQ Assay, a bias-controlled multiplex PCR. Processing in the source paper ran as follows. Nucleated cell counts per sample were estimated from amplification of reference gene primers within the assay. To quantify the absolute abundance of each unique TCRbeta CDR3 rearrangement, sequence reads were collapsed and filtered. Productive Simpson clonality was computed per sample as the square root of Simpson's diversity index over productive rearrangements. Here the immuneACCESS table is served through TCRdb, limited to in-frame sequences with V and J called. Missing clones are a known gap in these copies; in checked studies unresolved V genes cover under half, and the rest lacks a known reason. The DNA was the basis for D and trimming; V, J and clone size are from that table. The sample data list over 200,000 clones, and over 75% of these were observed just once. Of the sample, about 4.8% is held by the ten largest clones.

The sequence came from a woman in her 40s with acute or convalescent COVID-19. Sequenced input: peripheral blood. This sequence uses TRBV23-1 and TRBJ1-5; TRBD1 is a possible D gene, resting on 5 matching bases. TRBV23-1 counts as an open reading frame of uncertain function. Here is the DNA: TGCGCCAGCAGGCCAACAGTAGCGGGGCCGGGGGATCAGCCCCAGCATTTT. The resulting protein is CASRPTVAGPGDQPQHF.